The present TCR beta chain was sequenced within a study of neurological immune-mediated disorders. This CDR3 is 14 amino acids long. The germline CDR1 and CDR2 sequences are SGHVS and FQNEAQ. V lost 5 bases and J lost 4; bases outside the gene matches: 4. This clonotype was seen at least ten times. cDNA was made by 5'RACE with 10-nucleotide random UMIs. TCRdb independently ran MiXCR on the 5' RACE reads; one entry per CDR3 protein. The table shows fewer than 40,000 distinct CDR3 sequences, with approximately 5% occurring only once. Sequencing was done on a sample of CD4+ T cells from blood. The TCR was taken from a woman aged 50 to 60 in good health. The gene calls are TRBV7-8 and TRBJ2-2, with 7 bases matching TRBD2. CDR3 amino acids: CASSPTSVTGELFF. In DNA, the CDR3 is TGTGCCAGCAGCCCAACTAGCGTCACCGGGGAGCTGTTTTTT. The full variable domain, its missing parts supplied by reference TRBV7-8 and TRBJ2-2, is GAGVSQSPRYKVAKRGQDVALRCDPISGHVSLFWYQQALGQGPEFLTYFQNEAQLDKSGLPSDRFFAERPEGSVSTLKIQRTQQEDSAVYLCASSPTSVTGELFFGEGSRLTVL.